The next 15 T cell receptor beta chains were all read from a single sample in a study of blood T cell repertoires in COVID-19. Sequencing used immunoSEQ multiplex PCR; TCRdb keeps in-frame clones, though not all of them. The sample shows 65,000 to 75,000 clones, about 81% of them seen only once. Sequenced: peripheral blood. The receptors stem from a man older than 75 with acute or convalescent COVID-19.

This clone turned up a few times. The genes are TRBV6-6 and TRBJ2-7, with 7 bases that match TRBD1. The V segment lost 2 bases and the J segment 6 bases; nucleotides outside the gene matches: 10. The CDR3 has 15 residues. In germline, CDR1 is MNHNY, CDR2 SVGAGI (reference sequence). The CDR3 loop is CASSYTAGGPIEQYF. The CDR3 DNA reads TGTGCCAGCAGTTACACGGCAGGGGGTCCCATCGAGCAGTACTTC.

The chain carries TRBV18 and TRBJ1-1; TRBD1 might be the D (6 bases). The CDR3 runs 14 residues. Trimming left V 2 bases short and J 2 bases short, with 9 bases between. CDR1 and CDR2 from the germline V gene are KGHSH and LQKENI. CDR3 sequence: CASSPGQYNTEAFF. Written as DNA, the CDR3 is TGTGCCAGCTCACCAGGACAGTACAACACTGAAGCTTTCTTT. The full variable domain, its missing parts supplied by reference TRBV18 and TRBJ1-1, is NAGVMQNPRHLVRRRGQEARLRCSPMKGHSHVYWYRQLPEEGLKFMVYLQKENIIDESGMPKERFSAEFPKEGPSILRIQQVVRGDSAAYFCASSPGQYNTEAFFGQGTRLTVV.

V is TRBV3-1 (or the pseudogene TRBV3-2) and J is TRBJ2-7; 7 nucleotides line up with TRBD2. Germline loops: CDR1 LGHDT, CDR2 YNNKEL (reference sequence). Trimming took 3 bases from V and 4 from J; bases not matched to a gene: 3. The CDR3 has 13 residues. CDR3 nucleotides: TGTGCCAGCAGCCAGGGGGGGGGATACGAGCAGTACTTC. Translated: CASSQGGGYEQYF.

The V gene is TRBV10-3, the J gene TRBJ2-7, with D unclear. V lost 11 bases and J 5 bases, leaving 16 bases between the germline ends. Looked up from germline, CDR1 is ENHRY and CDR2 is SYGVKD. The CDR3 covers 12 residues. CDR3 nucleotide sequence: TGTGCCGTTACGGCCAGGTCCAACGAGCAGTACTTC. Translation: CAVTARSNEQYF.

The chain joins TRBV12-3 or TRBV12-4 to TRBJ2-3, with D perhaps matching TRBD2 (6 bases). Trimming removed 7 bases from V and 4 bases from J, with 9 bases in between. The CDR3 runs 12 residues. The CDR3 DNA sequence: TGTGCCAGCACGGGAGATTCAGATACGCAGTATTTT. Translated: CASTGDSDTQYF.

The CDR3 sequence is CASSLGQNQPQHF. CDR3 nucleotide sequence: TGTGCCAGCAGTTTGGGACAGAATCAGCCCCAGCATTTT. The V call is TRBV2, the J call TRBJ1-5, with 7 bases matching TRBD1. The germline V gene encodes CDR1 SNHLY and CDR2 FYNNEI. The CDR3 is 13 amino acids. Losses at the gene ends were 5 bases for V and 4 bases for J; bases not matched to a gene: 2. Using reference TRBV2 and TRBJ1-5 for the parts outside the CDR3, the full variable domain is EPEVTQTPSHQVTQMGQEVILRCVPISNHLYFYWYRQILGQKVEFLVSFYNNEISEKSEIFDDQFSVERPDGSNFTLKIRSTKLEDSAMYFCASSLGQNQPQHFGDGTRLSIL.

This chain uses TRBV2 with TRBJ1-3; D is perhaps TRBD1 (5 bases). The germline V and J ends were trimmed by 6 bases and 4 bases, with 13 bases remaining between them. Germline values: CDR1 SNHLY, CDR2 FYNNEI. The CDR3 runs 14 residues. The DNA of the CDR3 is TGTGCCAGCAGGGGGGACTTTGCGGGAAACACCATATATTTT. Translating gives CASRGDFAGNTIYF.

Here the CDR3 reads CASQGGSPLHF. The CDR3 nucleotides read TGTGCCAGTCAAGGGGGTTCACCCCTCCACTTT. The V and J genes are TRBV28 and TRBJ1-6; D may be TRBD1 (6 bases). The V end was cut by 9 bases, the J end by 9 bases, with 9 bases between. Looked up from germline, CDR1 is MDHEN and CDR2 is SYDVKM. The CDR3 is made up of 11 amino acids.

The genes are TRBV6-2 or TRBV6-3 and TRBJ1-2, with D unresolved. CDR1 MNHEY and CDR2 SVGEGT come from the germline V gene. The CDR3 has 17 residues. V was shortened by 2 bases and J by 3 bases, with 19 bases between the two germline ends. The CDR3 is CASSYLTARPGHYGYTF. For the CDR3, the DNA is TGTGCCAGCAGTTACCTTACGGCCCGCCCTGGGCACTATGGCTACACCTTC.

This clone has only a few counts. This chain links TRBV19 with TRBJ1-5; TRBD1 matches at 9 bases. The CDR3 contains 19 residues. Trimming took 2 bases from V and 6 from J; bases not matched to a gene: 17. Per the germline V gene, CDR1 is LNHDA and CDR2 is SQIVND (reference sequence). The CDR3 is CASSILRDRDALSVQPQHF. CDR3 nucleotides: TGTGCCAGTAGTATACTCCGGGACAGGGACGCTTTGAGCGTTCAGCCCCAGCATTTT.

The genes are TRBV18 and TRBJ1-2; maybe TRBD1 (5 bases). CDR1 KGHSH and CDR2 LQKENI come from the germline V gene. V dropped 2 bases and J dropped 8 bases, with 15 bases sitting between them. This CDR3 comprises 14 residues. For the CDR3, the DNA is TGTGCCAGCTCACCAGGTGACAGCCCTTGGGGCTACACCTTC. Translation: CASSPGDSPWGYTF.

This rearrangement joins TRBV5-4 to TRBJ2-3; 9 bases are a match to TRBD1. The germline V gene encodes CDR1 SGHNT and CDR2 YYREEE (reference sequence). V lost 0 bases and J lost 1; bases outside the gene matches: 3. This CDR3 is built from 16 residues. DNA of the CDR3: TGTGCCAGCAGCTTGGAACAGGGGGCAGGCACAGATACGCAGTATTTT. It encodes CASSLEQGAGTDTQYF.

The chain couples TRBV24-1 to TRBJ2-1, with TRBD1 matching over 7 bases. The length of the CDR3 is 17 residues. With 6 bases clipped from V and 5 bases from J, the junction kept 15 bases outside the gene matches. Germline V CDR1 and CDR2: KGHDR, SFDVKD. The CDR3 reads CATSKRGLTERHNEQFF. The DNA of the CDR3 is TGTGCCACCAGTAAGAGGGGGCTTACCGAACGTCACAATGAGCAGTTCTTC.

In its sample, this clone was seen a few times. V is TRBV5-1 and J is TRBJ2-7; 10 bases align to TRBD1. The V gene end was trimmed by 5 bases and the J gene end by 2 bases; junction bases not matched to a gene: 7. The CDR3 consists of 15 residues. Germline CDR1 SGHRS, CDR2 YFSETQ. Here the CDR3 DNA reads TGCGCCAGCAGGACAGGGGGCCTGGGCCCCTACGAGCAGTACTTC. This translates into CASRTGGLGPYEQYF.

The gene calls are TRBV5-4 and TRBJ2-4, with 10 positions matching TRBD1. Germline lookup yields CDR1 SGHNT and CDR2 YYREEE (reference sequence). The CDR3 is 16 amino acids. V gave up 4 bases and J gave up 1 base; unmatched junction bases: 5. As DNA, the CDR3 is TGTGCCAGCAGCGGGACAGGGGCCCTCGCCAAAAACATTCAGTACTTC. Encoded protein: CASSGTGALAKNIQYF.